Presented here are 21 T cell receptor beta chains from one specimen sequenced in a study of T cells in Graves' hyperthyroidism and ophthalmopathy. Amplified regions were TCR beta CDR3 sequences from RNA transcripts. In the first-round RT-PCR of the TCR CDR3, the HTBI primer set was used. TCRdb analysed the multiplex PCR reads with MiXCR anew, one entry per CDR3 protein. The data contain under 550,000 distinct CDR3 sequences, roughly 13% of them singletons. The sequenced material came from blood. The receptor set was obtained from a woman in her late teens or twenties with Graves' hyperthyroidism.

This clonotype was observed at least ten times. V and J are TRBV7-9 and TRBJ2-1; D unclear. The CDR3 has 15 residues. The ends were cut back, 5 bases at V and 0 bases at J, with 11 bases in the middle. The germline V gene has CDR1 SEHNR and CDR2 FQNEAQ (reference sequence). CDR3 protein: CASSKDASSYNEQFF. DNA for the CDR3: TGTGCCAGCAGCAAGGACGCTAGCTCCTACAATGAGCAGTTCTTC.

This clonotype was observed a few times. V usage is TRBV6-5 and J usage is TRBJ1-4, with D perhaps TRBD1 (5 bases). The CDR3 contains 15 residues. The V end lost 2 bases, the J end lost 10 bases, and 17 bases lay between the germline ends. Per germline, CDR1 MNHEY and CDR2 SVGAGI. CDR3 coding DNA: TGTGCCAGCAGTTACCAAGCACTGGCCGGGGCAAAACTGTTTTTT. Its translation is CASSYQALAGAKLFF.

Comment on this clonotype: A junction boundary mismatches the germline segment, possibly from a read error. This chain connects TRBV30 to TRBJ1-2; D call uncertain. The CDR3 loop spans 12 amino acids. Germline V CDR1 and CDR2: GTSNPN, SVGIG (reference sequence). The CDR3 DNA follows: TGTGCCTGGAGCCGGATTAACTATGGCTACGCCTTC. Protein: CAWSRINYGYAF.

This clonotype was seen more than once but under ten times. The chain joins TRBV20-1 to TRBJ2-7, with D tentatively TRBD1 (7 bases). This CDR3 is 14 amino acids long. The V gene's germline CDR1 is DFQATT and CDR2 SNEGSKA (reference sequence). The V gene lost 0 bases and the J gene lost 2 bases, with 11 bases spanning the gap. CDR3 in amino acids: CSAREAGGPYEQYF. CDR3 in DNA: TGCAGTGCTAGAGAGGCAGGGGGGCCCTACGAGCAGTACTTC.

This clonotype appeared many times. This CDR3 is CASSLEPSGETYEQYF. Written as DNA, the CDR3 is TGTGCCAGCAGCTTAGAACCTAGCGGGGAAACCTACGAGCAGTACTTC. The V and J genes are TRBV11-2 and TRBJ2-7; 9 nucleotides align to TRBD2. V gave up 0 bases and J gave up 2 bases; unmatched junction bases: 5. Germline loops: CDR1 SGHAT, CDR2 FQNNGV. The CDR3 is made up of 16 amino acids.

The rearrangement links TRBV20-1 to TRBJ1-2, with TRBD1 matching over 7 bases. Trimming at V came to 6 bases and at J to 8 bases, leaving 27 bases not matched to a gene. Per germline, CDR1 DFQATT and CDR2 SNEGSKA (reference sequence). This CDR3 region has 18 residues. The CDR3 here is CSAVSQKRFTGDLRGYTF. The DNA for the CDR3 is TGCAGTGCGGTCTCCCAGAAGCGGTTTACAGGGGATCTACGAGGCTACACCTTC.

This clonotype was observed a few times. J is TRBJ1-2 and V is TRBV12-3 or TRBV12-4, with D maybe TRBD1 (5 bases). Trimming took off 3 bases at V and 2 bases at J, with 10 bases between the two ends. The CDR3 contains 14 residues. CDR3 coding DNA: TGTGCCAGCAGTTTGAACAGGAACAACTATGGCTACACCTTC. This encodes CASSLNRNNYGYTF.

This clonotype was seen repeatedly, ten times or more. The rearrangement joins TRBV30 to TRBJ1-4; D remains unclear. Germline values: CDR1 GTSNPN, CDR2 SVGIG (reference sequence). V lost 5 bases and J lost 8, with 18 bases in between. The CDR3 totals 14 residues. This chain's CDR3 is CAWLIRTPLEKLFF. The DNA for the CDR3 is TGTGCCTGGCTGATACGGACGCCGTTGGAAAAACTGTTTTTT.

This clonotype was counted at least ten times. One junction end does not reproduce the germline sequence, and a read error may be involved. The V and J genes are TRBV12-3 or TRBV12-4 and TRBJ1-1; D not resolved. CDR3 length equals 13 residues. The CDR3: CASSLDGNTEAFF. CDR3 bases: TGTGCCAGCAGCTTAGACGGGAACACTGAAGCTTTCTTT.

This clonotype was seen at least ten times. The rearrangement links TRBV2 to TRBJ1-2; D is ambiguous. V dropped 0 bases and J dropped 5 bases, with 13 bases sitting between them. Germline loops: CDR1 SNHLY, CDR2 FYNNEI. CDR3 length: 15 residues. The chain's CDR3 is CASSEADDGAYGYTF. The CDR3 bases are TGTGCCAGCAGTGAAGCCGACGACGGAGCTTATGGCTACACCTTC.

Comments on this clonotype: The germline gene is not matched at one end of the junction; a read error may be the cause. The chain employs TRBV6-2 or TRBV6-3 and TRBJ2-1; D remains ambiguous. This CDR3 has 11 residues. Germline-derived CDR1 and CDR2 are MNHEY and SVGEGT. The DNA of the CDR3 is TGTGCCAGCATCGGCAACAATGAGCAGCTCTTC. It translates to CASIGNNEQLF.

The chain joins TRBV3-1 to TRBJ2-7; TRBD1 matches 9 bases. The CDR3 has 13 residues. The V gene end was trimmed by 2 bases and the J gene end by 6 bases; junction bases not matched to a gene: 2. Germline V gene sequence: CDR1 LGHDT, CDR2 YNNKEL (reference sequence). CDR3 sequence reads: CASSQMTGGEQYF. CDR3 DNA: TGTGCCAGCAGCCAAATGACAGGGGGCGAGCAGTACTTC.

This clonotype came up a few times. The chain joins TRBV7-9 to TRBJ2-7; D may be TRBD2 (5 bases). In germline, CDR1 is SEHNR, CDR2 FQNEAQ (reference sequence). The CDR3 consists of 14 residues. V was trimmed by 1 base and J by 3 bases, leaving 10 bases between them. CDR3 nucleotides: TGTGCCAGCAGCTTAGGGACTGAAGACTACGAGCAGTACTTC. Translating gives CASSLGTEDYEQYF.

Many counts were recorded for this clonotype. The V gene is TRBV19, the J gene TRBJ2-1; 8 nucleotides line up with TRBD2. CDR3 length equals 18 residues. Germline V CDR1 and CDR2: LNHDA, SQIVND (reference sequence). J lost 0 bases, V lost 1 base, and 8 bases had no gene match. In nucleotides, the CDR3 is TGTGCCAGTAGTATAGGGCTAGCGGGCTTTAGCTCCTACAATGAGCAGTTCTTC. It specifies CASSIGLAGFSSYNEQFF.

This clonotype has more than one count but fewer than ten. The genes are TRBV6-1 and TRBJ2-7; no reliable D call. The CDR3 is 13 residues long. Trimming left V 6 bases short and J 0 bases short, with 9 bases between. Germline loops: CDR1 MNHNS, CDR2 SASEGT. CDR3 sequence (DNA): TGTGCCAGCAGACGGCCCAGCTCCTACGAGCAGTACTTC. This gives the protein CASRRPSSYEQYF.

There are a few counts of this clonotype. The chain links TRBV20-1 to TRBJ2-5, with TRBD2 matching over 10 bases. Germline CDR1 reads DFQATT; CDR2 reads SNEGSKA (reference sequence). The V and J ends lost 3 bases and 2 bases, in that order; junction bases with no gene match: 15. This CDR3 spans 18 amino acids. DNA of the CDR3: TGCAGTGCTAGGGGGGCCATAGCGGGAGGTGTGGGACAAGAGACCCAGTACTTC. This codes for CSARGAIAGGVGQETQYF.

The chain has TRBV30 and TRBJ2-5, with 12 bases fitting TRBD1. This CDR3 spans 15 amino acids. The germline V gene encodes CDR1 GTSNPN and CDR2 SVGIG (reference sequence). The J segment lost 5 bases and the V segment lost 0 bases, leaving 4 bases of the junction unmatched. The CDR3 bases are TGTGCCTGGAGTGTAAGGGACAGGGGGCACGAGACCCAGTACTTC. This gives the protein CAWSVRDRGHETQYF.

This clonotype was observed many times. Since a much larger clone is just one base distant, this may be a read error. V and J are TRBV3-1 and TRBJ2-7, with D hard to call. Germline assignment: CDR1 LGHDT and CDR2 YNNKEL (reference sequence). Trimming took 3 bases from V and 4 from J, leaving 4 bases between them. The CDR3 sequence is 11 residues long. CDR3 loop: CASSHGYEQYF. The DNA of the CDR3 is TGTGCCAGCAGCCATGGATACGAGCAGTACTTC.

The chain has TRBV6-5 and TRBJ1-3; D is undetermined. The ends were cut back, 4 bases at V and 3 bases at J, with 4 bases in the middle. This CDR3 has 12 residues. Germline CDR1 is MNHEY and CDR2 is SVGAGI. The CDR3 DNA reads as TGTGCCAGCAGTTCTTATGGAAACACCATATATTTT. Amino acids: CASSSYGNTIYF.

This clonotype was seen more than once but under ten times. This chain links TRBV4-3 with TRBJ2-1; TRBD1 is a possible D gene (6 bases). Between the trimmed V and J ends, which lost 4 bases and 8 bases, there was a span of 15 bases. Germline V CDR1 and CDR2: LGHNA, YSLEER. The CDR3 loop spans 14 amino acids. The CDR3 reads CASSRRDTIDEQFF. The CDR3 DNA follows: TGCGCCAGCAGCCGCCGGGACACGATTGATGAGCAGTTCTTC.

In its sample, this clonotype was seen many times. For the CDR3, the DNA is TGTGCCAGCACTCACAGGGAGGGAGAGACCCAGTACTTC. It translates to CASTHREGETQYF. The chain employs TRBV6-1 and TRBJ2-5; D possibly corresponds to TRBD2 (7 bases). This CDR3 is built from 13 residues. V was cut by 7 bases and J by 4 bases, with 13 bases left in between. Germline V gene lookup returns CDR1 MNHNS and CDR2 SASEGT.